A single sample gave rise to the 10 T cell receptor beta chains below, sequenced in a study of control samples from healthy donors and cancer patients. TCRdb keeps only in-frame clones here, not all; method: immunoSEQ multiplex PCR. Among around 100,000 clones listed, around 88% were seen once. Sequenced material: blood. The receptors were gathered from a man aged 30 to 39 in good health.

The chain links TRBV11-3 to TRBJ1-4; weak D call: TRBD1 (6 bases). V gave up 3 bases and J gave up 11 bases, with 16 bases separating them. Germline V gene lookup returns CDR1 SGHNT and CDR2 YENEEA. The CDR3 has 14 residues. The CDR3 region has the DNA TGTGCCAGCAGCTTGAGAGGGGGGGCTGGGAAACTGTTTTTT. Its protein is CASSLRGGAGKLFF.

This clone was recorded a few times. This chain links TRBV27 with TRBJ1-2; D is perhaps TRBD1 (5 bases). Germline-derived CDR1 and CDR2 are MNHEY and SMNVEV (reference sequence). V lost 6 bases, J lost 7 bases, and 15 bases lay in between. The length of the CDR3 is 13 residues. This CDR3 reads CASSRGGDFGYTF. As DNA, the CDR3 is TGTGCCAGCAGCCGCGGGGGGGATTTTGGCTACACCTTC.

As DNA, the CDR3 is TGTGCCTCCAGCGCTGCTAGTACGGGGGGTGAGCAGTTCTTC. Residues: CASSAASTGGEQFF. The J gene is TRBJ2-1, the V gene TRBV10-3; TRBD2 aligns across 7 bases. This CDR3 has 14 residues. V dropped 11 bases and J dropped 9; count of bases not matched to a gene: 16. Looked up from germline, CDR1 is ENHRY and CDR2 is SYGVKD.

V is TRBV19 and J is TRBJ1-2, with 12 bases identical to TRBD1. Per germline, CDR1 LNHDA and CDR2 SQIVND (reference sequence). V shed 7 bases and J 4 bases; nucleotides not matched to a gene: 13. The CDR3 length is 17 residues. The CDR3 reads CASTFRDRGRRAYGYTF. The CDR3 DNA reads as TGTGCCAGTACCTTCCGGGACAGGGGGCGCAGAGCCTATGGCTACACCTTC.

This chain uses TRBV27 with TRBJ2-5; D perhaps matches TRBD1 (8 bases). The CDR3 has 14 amino acids. Trimming removed 6 bases from V and 5 bases from J, with 16 bases in between. From germline, CDR1 is MNHEY and CDR2 SMNVEV (reference sequence). The CDR3 protein is CASSPDRGGETQYF. The CDR3 bases are TGTGCCAGCAGCCCTGACAGGGGAGGGGAGACCCAGTACTTC.

This clone came up once. The rearrangement joins TRBV25-1 to TRBJ1-1, with 10 nucleotides matching TRBD1. Germline loops: CDR1 MGHDK, CDR2 SYGVNS. The junction had 17 bases not matched to a gene; V was cut back by 7 bases and J by 6 bases. The CDR3 runs 17 residues. The CDR3 sequence: CASTHRGQGRADPEAFF. The CDR3 nucleotides are TGTGCCAGCACCCATCGGGGACAGGGGCGCGCGGACCCTGAAGCTTTCTTT.

The rearrangement joins TRBV18 to TRBJ2-1; no definite D call. V was clipped by 4 bases and J by 5 bases, with 9 bases between them. Germline V CDR1 and CDR2: KGHSH, LQKENI. This CDR3 is 13 amino acids long. CDR3 bases: TGTGCCAGCTCACAAGGCCGAGACAATGAGCAGTTCTTC. Amino acid sequence: CASSQGRDNEQFF.

The CDR3 loop reads CASSLKFRTSGIYEQFF. The CDR3 DNA reads TGTGCCAGCAGCTTAAAATTTAGGACTAGCGGGATCTATGAGCAGTTCTTC. J is TRBJ2-1 and V is TRBV11-2; 12 bases line up with TRBD2. The CDR3 runs 17 residues. Germline values: CDR1 SGHAT, CDR2 FQNNGV. J gave up 8 bases and V 2 bases, and 10 bases lay outside the gene matches.

This clone was observed a few times. This rearrangement joins TRBV5-1 to TRBJ1-5; the D gene is possibly TRBD1 (6 bases). Germline lookup yields CDR1 SGHRS and CDR2 YFSETQ. Trimming removed 5 bases at V and 5 bases at J, with 14 bases between. CDR3 size: 14 residues. CDR3 nucleotides: TGCGCCAGCAGAGGGGGGGAGGAAGATCAGCCCCAGCATTTT. This codes for CASRGGEEDQPQHF.

The V call is TRBV4-1, the J call TRBJ2-1, with D uncertain. CDR1 is MGHRA and CDR2 is YSYEKL in the germline V gene. V was shortened by 2 bases and J by 0 bases, with 8 bases between the two germline ends. The CDR3 is made up of 15 amino acids. The CDR3 nucleotides read TGCGCCAGCAGCCAACAGACCAACTCCTACAATGAGCAGTTCTTC. Its translation is CASSQQTNSYNEQFF.